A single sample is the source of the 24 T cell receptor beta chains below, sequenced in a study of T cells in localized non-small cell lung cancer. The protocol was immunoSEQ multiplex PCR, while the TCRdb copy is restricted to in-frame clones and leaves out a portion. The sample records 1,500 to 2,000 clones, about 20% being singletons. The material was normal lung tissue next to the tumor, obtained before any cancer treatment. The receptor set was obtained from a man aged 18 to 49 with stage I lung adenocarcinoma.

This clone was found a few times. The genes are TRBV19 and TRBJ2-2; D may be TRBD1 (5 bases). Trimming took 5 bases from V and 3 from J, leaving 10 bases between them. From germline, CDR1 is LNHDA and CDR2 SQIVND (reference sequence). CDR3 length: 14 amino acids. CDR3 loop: CASSRQGYTGELFF. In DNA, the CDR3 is TGTGCCAGTAGTCGGCAGGGTTACACCGGGGAGCTGTTTTTT.

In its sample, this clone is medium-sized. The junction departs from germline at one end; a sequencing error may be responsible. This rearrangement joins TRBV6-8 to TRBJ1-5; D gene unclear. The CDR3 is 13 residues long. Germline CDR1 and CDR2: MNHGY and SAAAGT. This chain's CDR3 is CAISALDNQPQHF. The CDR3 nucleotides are TGTGCCATCAGTGCTTTAGACAATCAGCCCCAGCATTTT.

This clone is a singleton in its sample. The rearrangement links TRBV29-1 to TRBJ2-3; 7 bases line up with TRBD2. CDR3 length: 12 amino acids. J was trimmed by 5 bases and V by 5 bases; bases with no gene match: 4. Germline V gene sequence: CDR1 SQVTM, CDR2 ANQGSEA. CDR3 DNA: TGCAGCGTTCCGGGGGGTGGAGATACGCAGTATTTT. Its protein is CSVPGGGDTQYF.

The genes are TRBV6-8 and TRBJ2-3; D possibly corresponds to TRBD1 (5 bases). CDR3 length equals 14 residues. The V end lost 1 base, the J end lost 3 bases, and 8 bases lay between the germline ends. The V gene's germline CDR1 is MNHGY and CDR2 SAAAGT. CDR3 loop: CASSYLAGTDTQYF. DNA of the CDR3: TGTGCCAGCAGTTACTTAGCAGGGACAGATACGCAGTATTTT.

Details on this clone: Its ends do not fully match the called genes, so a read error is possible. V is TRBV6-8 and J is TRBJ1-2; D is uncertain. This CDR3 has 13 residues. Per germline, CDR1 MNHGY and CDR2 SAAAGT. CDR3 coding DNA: TGTGCCATCAGTGGTCACCCCGAATATGGCTACACCTTC. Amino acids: CAISGHPEYGYTF.

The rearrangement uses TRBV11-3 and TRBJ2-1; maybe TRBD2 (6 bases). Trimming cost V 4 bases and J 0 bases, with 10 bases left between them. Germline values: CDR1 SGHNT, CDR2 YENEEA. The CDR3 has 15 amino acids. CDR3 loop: CASSSGSSSYNEQFF. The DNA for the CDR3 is TGTGCCAGCAGCTCCGGGAGCAGCTCCTACAATGAGCAGTTCTTC.

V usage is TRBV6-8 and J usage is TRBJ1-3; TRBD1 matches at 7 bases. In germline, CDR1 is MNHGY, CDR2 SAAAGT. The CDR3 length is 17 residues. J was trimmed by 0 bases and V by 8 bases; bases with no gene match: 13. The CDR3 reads CASSLTGTDFSGNTIYF. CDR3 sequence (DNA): TGTGCCAGCTCCTTAACCGGGACAGATTTCTCTGGAAACACCATATATTTT.

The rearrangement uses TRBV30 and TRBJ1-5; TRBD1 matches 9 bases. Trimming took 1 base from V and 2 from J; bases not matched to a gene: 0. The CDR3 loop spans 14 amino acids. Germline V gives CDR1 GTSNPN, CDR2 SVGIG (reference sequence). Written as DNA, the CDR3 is TGTGCCTGGAGTGGGGACAGGGGCAATCAGCCCCAGCATTTT. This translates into CAWSGDRGNQPQHF. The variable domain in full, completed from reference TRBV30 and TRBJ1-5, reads SQTIHQWPATLVQPVGSPLSLECTVEGTSNPNLYWYRQAAGRGLQLLFYSVGIGQISSEVPQNLSASRPQDRQFILSSKKLLLSDSGFYLCAWSGDRGNQPQHFGDGTRLSIL.

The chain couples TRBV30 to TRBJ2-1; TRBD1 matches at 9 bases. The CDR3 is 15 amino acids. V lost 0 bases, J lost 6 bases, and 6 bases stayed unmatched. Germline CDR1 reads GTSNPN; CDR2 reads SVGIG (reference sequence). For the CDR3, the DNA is TGTGCCTGGAGTGTAAGGGACAGGGATTCCAATGAGCAGTTCTTC. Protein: CAWSVRDRDSNEQFF. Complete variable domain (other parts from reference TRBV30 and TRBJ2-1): SQTIHQWPATLVQPVGSPLSLECTVEGTSNPNLYWYRQAAGRGLQLLFYSVGIGQISSEVPQNLSASRPQDRQFILSSKKLLLSDSGFYLCAWSVRDRDSNEQFFGPGTRLTVL.

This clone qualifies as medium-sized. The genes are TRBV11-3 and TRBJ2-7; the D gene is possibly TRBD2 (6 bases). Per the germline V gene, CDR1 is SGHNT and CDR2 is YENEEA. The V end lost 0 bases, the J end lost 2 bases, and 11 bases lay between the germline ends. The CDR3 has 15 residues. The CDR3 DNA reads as TGTGCCAGCAGCTTAGAAAAAGGAGGGGCCTACGAGCAGTACTTC. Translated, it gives CASSLEKGGAYEQYF.

CDR3 nucleotides: TGTGCCAGCAGCTTACCTTTGACGGGGGGAAGCACAGATACGCAGTATTTT. The encoded protein is CASSLPLTGGSTDTQYF. The chain links TRBV11-3 to TRBJ2-3, with 7 bases identical to TRBD2. The CDR3 contains 17 residues. The ends lost 2 bases at V and 0 bases at J; junction bases unmatched: 8. CDR1 and CDR2 from the germline V gene are SGHNT and YENEEA.

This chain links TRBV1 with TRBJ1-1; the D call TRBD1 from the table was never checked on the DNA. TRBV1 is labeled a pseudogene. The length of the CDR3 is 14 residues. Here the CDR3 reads CASSQAFLNTEAFF. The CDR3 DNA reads TGCGCCAGCAGCCAGGCCTTTTTGAACACTGAAGCTTTCTTT.

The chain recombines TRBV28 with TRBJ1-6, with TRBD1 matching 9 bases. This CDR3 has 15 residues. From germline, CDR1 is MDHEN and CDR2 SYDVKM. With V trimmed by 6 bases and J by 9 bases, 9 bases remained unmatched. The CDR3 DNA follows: TGTGCCAGCAGGTCGGACAGGGGCGCGGGTTCACCCCTCCACTTT. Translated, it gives CASRSDRGAGSPLHF.

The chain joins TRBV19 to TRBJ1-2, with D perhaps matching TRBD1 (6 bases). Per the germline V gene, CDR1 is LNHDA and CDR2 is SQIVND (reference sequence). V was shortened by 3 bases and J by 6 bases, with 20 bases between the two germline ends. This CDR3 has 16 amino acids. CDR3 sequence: CASSIPSGTLHDGYTF. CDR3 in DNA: TGTGCCAGTAGTATCCCCTCCGGGACACTTCACGATGGCTACACCTTC.

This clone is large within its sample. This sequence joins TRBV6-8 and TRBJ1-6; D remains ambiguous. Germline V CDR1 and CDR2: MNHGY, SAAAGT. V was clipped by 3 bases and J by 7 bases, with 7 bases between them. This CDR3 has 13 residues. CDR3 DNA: TGTGCCAGCAGTTATGATATGAATTCACCCCTCCACTTT. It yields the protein CASSYDMNSPLHF.

The CDR3 DNA sequence: TGTGCCTGGGGGAGGACAGAGGGAAATGAGCAGTTCTTC. This translates into CAWGRTEGNEQFF. The chain is built from TRBV30 and TRBJ2-1; TRBD1 or TRBD2 may be the D gene (6 bases each). The germline V and J ends were trimmed by 5 bases and 7 bases, with 15 bases remaining between them. Germline V gene sequence: CDR1 GTSNPN, CDR2 SVGIG (reference sequence). The CDR3 contains 13 residues. The full variable domain, in which reference TRBV30 and TRBJ2-1 provide the parts outside the CDR3, is SQTIHQWPATLVQPVGSPLSLECTVEGTSNPNLYWYRQAAGRGLQLLFYSVGIGQISSEVPQNLSASRPQDRQFILSSKKLLLSDSGFYLCAWGRTEGNEQFFGPGTRLTVL.

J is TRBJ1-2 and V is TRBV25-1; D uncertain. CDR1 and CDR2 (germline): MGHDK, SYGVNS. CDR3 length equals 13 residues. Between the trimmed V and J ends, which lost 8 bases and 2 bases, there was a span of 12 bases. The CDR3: CASAEGGNYGYTF. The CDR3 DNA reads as TGTGCCAGCGCCGAGGGAGGGAACTATGGCTACACCTTC.

CDR3 sequence (DNA): TGTGCCAGCAGCTTAGTCAGTTCTCGTACGAACACTGAAGCTTTCTTT. Protein: CASSLVSSRTNTEAFF. This sequence joins TRBV11-3 and TRBJ1-1; D uncertain. CDR1 is SGHNT, CDR2 YENEEA, per germline. V was cut by 1 base and J by 1 base, with 13 bases left in between. The CDR3 is 16 amino acids.

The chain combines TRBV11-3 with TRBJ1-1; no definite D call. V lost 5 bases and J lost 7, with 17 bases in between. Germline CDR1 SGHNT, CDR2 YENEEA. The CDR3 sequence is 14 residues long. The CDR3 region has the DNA TGTGCCAGCAGCCAAGCGGGTGGGCGGGATGAAGCTTTCTTT. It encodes CASSQAGGRDEAFF.

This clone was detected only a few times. In nucleotides, the CDR3 is TGTGCCAGCAGTGAAATCGAGACTAATGAAAAACTGTTTTTT. This codes for CASSEIETNEKLFF. The rearrangement uses TRBV9 and TRBJ1-4; D ambiguous. CDR1 is SGDLS, CDR2 YYNGEE, per germline. The V end was cut by 5 bases, the J end by 2 bases, with 10 bases between. The CDR3 length is 14 residues.

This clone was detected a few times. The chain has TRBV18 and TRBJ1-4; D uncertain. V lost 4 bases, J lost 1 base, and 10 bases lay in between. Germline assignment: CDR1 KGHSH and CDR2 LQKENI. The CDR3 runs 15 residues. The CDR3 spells CASSLNSETNEKLFF. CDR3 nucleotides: TGTGCCAGCTCACTAAACAGCGAAACTAATGAAAAACTGTTTTTT.

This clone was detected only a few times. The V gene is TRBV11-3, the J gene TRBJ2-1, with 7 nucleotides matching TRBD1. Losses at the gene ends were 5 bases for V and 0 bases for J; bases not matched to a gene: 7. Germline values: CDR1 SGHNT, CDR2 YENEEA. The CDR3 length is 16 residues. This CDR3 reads CASSPTGLSSYNEQFF. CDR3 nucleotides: TGTGCCAGCAGCCCGACAGGGCTGAGCTCCTACAATGAGCAGTTCTTC.

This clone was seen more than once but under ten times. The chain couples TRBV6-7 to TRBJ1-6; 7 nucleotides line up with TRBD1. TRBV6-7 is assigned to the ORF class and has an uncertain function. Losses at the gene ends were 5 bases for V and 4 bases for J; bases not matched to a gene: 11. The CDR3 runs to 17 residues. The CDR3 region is CASSESISGGYNSPLHF. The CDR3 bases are TGTGCCAGCAGTGAATCAATTTCAGGGGGTTATAATTCACCCCTCCACTTT.

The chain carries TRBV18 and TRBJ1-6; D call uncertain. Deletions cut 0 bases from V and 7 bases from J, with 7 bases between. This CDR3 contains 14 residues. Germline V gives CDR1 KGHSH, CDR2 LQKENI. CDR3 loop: CASSPPLGNSPLHF. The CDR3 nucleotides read TGTGCCAGCTCACCACCTCTTGGCAATTCACCCCTCCACTTT. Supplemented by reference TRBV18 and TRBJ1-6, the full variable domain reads NAGVMQNPRHLVRRRGQEARLRCSPMKGHSHVYWYRQLPEEGLKFMVYLQKENIIDESGMPKERFSAEFPKEGPSILRIQQVVRGDSAAYFCASSPPLGNSPLHFGNGTRLTVT.